What follows are 23 T cell receptor beta chains derived from one specimen sequenced in a study of CD8 T cells in ankylosing spondylitis. TCRdb analysed the 5' RACE reads with MiXCR anew, one entry per CDR3 protein. Counted here are a few hundred thousand distinct CDR3 sequences, over 15% occurring once; the ten biggest clones make up roughly 34%. Sample: blood, either unsorted or a sorted T cell fraction (not recorded which). Receptor source: a male donor with ankylosing spondylitis or in good health (not recorded which).

This clonotype was seen more than once but under ten times. The rearrangement links TRBV4-3 to TRBJ2-5; 12 bases map to TRBD2. The CDR3 has 17 residues. Germline loops: CDR1 LGHNA, CDR2 YSLEER. The J segment lost 0 bases and the V segment lost 1 base, leaving 3 bases of the junction unmatched. CDR3 sequence: CASSQGTSGAYQETQYF. The CDR3 coding sequence is TGCGCCAGCAGCCAAGGGACTAGCGGGGCGTACCAAGAGACCCAGTACTTC.

This clonotype occurred a few times. This chain connects TRBV7-9 to TRBJ2-1; 10 bases map to TRBD2. The CDR3 has 15 amino acids. The germline CDR1 and CDR2 sequences are SEHNR and FQNEAQ (reference sequence). V lost 4 bases and J lost 6; bases outside the gene matches: 6. The CDR3 region is CASSSGLAEVNEQFF. The CDR3 coding sequence is TGTGCCAGCAGCTCAGGACTAGCGGAGGTCAATGAGCAGTTCTTC.

V usage is TRBV10-1 and J usage is TRBJ2-3, with D unresolved. Germline V CDR1 and CDR2: WNHNN, SYGVQD (reference sequence). V was shortened by 6 bases and J by 3 bases, with 7 bases between the two germline ends. The CDR3 totals 12 residues. CDR3 protein: CASRGPTDTQYF. The CDR3 coding sequence is TGCGCCAGCAGGGGTCCAACAGATACGCAGTATTTT.

There are a few counts of this clonotype. The rearrangement uses TRBV12-3 or TRBV12-4 and TRBJ1-5; D unclear. CDR3 length equals 15 residues. The germline V and J ends were trimmed by 3 bases and 4 bases, with 13 bases remaining between them. The CDR3 DNA is TGTGCCAGCAGTTTCCGACCGTCTGGAAATCAGCCCCAGCATTTT. Its translation: CASSFRPSGNQPQHF.

The CDR3 sequence is CASSSTSDSYEQYF. Here the CDR3 DNA reads TGTGCCAGCAGCTCGACTAGCGATTCCTACGAGCAGTACTTC. The rearrangement links TRBV7-6 to TRBJ2-7; 8 positions match TRBD2. Germline CDR1 SGHVS, CDR2 FNYEAQ. The CDR3 extends over 14 amino acids. The junction had 3 bases not matched to a gene; V was cut back by 4 bases and J by 1 base.

V gene TRBV9 combines with J gene TRBJ1-2; no clear D. Germline CDR1 reads SGDLS; CDR2 reads YYNGEE. V was shortened by 0 bases and J by 0 bases, with 15 bases between the two germline ends. The length of the CDR3 is 17 residues. This CDR3 is CASSVGGRVGANYGYTF. The CDR3 DNA is TGTGCCAGCAGCGTAGGGGGAAGGGTCGGAGCTAACTATGGCTACACCTTC.

V usage is TRBV5-6 and J usage is TRBJ2-7; D could derive from TRBD1 or TRBD2 (6 bases each). The CDR3 spans 15 residues. The germline V gene encodes CDR1 SGHDT and CDR2 YYEEEE. V shed 0 bases and J shed 0 bases, with 10 bases lying between them. CDR3 coding DNA: TGTGCCAGCAGCTTGGCTAGGGGGGACTCCTACGAGCAGTACTTC. Its protein product is CASSLARGDSYEQYF.

A note on this clonotype: A clone one base away is much larger, so this may be a read error. The CDR3 carries no conserved terminal phenylalanine or tryptophan, so it likely arises from a read error. Here the CDR3 reads CASSESGRDWSGGELFL. The CDR3 DNA reads TGCGCCAGCAGTGAGTCGGGTAGGGACTGGAGCGGCGGGGAGCTGTTTTTA. V is TRBV10-1 and J is TRBJ2-2; tentative D call: TRBD2 (6 bases). Germline CDR1 reads WNHNN; CDR2 reads SYGVQD (reference sequence). The CDR3 runs 17 residues. Trimming stripped 0 bases from V and 7 bases from J, with 18 bases between.

This clonotype has only a few counts. This chain uses TRBV11-2 with TRBJ2-6, with 9 nucleotides matching TRBD2. Trimming took 5 bases from V and 0 from J; bases not matched to a gene: 17. Germline CDR1 SGHAT, CDR2 FQNNGV. This CDR3 is 21 amino acids long. CDR3 nucleotide sequence: TGTGCCAGCAGCCCGAGGTTCCTAGCGGGACCCCAACGCTCTGGGGCCAACGTCCTGACTTTC. Translation gives CASSPRFLAGPQRSGANVLTF. Together with reference TRBV11-2 and TRBJ2-6, the CDR3 gives the full variable domain: EAGVAQSPRYKIIEKRQSVAFWCNPISGHATLYWYQQILGQGPKLLIQFQNNGVVDDSQLPKDRFSAERLKGVDSTLKIQPAKLEDSAVYLCASSPRFLAGPQRSGANVLTFGAGSRLTVL.

This clonotype was detected a few times. The chain joins TRBV28 to TRBJ2-7; D might be TRBD2 (5 bases). Per the germline V gene, CDR1 is MDHEN and CDR2 is SYDVKM. The CDR3 spans 17 residues. Trimming left V 2 bases short and J 0 bases short, with 17 bases between. CDR3 bases: TGTGCCAGCAGTTTACCCAACCATAGCGTATCCTCCTACGAGCAGTACTTC. It specifies CASSLPNHSVSSYEQYF.

The chain links TRBV7-9 to TRBJ1-4, with TRBD1 matching over 7 bases. The CDR3 contains 14 residues. V shed 6 bases, J shed 6 bases, and the junction held 7 bases outside the gene matches. The germline gives CDR1 SEHNR, CDR2 FQNEAQ (reference sequence). This chain's CDR3 is CASSRRTGDEKLFF. The CDR3 DNA is TGTGCCAGCAGTCGACGGACAGGAGATGAAAAACTGTTTTTT.

V gene TRBV4-3 combines with J gene TRBJ2-2; D unclear. There are 14 residues in the CDR3. Germline V gene data show CDR1 as LGHNA and CDR2 as YSLEER. V lost 4 bases and J lost 6, with 12 bases in between. This CDR3 reads CASSLSREPGELFF. The CDR3 DNA follows: TGCGCCAGCAGCCTATCGCGCGAACCCGGGGAGCTGTTTTTT.

At least ten counts were recorded for this clonotype. V and J are TRBV27 and TRBJ2-1; D is perhaps TRBD1 (5 bases). Germline loops: CDR1 MNHEY, CDR2 SMNVEV (reference sequence). V gave up 4 bases and J gave up 6 bases, with 13 bases separating them. The CDR3 runs 14 residues. CDR3 bases: TGTGCCAGCAGTTACGCAGGGCGTTCCAATGAGCAGTTCTTC. Protein: CASSYAGRSNEQFF.

This clonotype showed up just a few times. The chain combines TRBV20-1 with TRBJ2-1, with 12 nucleotides matching TRBD2. This CDR3 comprises 16 residues. CDR1 and CDR2 (germline): DFQATT, SNEGSKA (reference sequence). The V and J ends lost 0 bases and 10 bases, in that order; junction bases with no gene match: 10. The CDR3 here is CSARDPLAGGLGEQFF. The CDR3 DNA reads as TGCAGTGCTAGAGATCCTCTAGCGGGAGGGCTAGGGGAGCAGTTCTTC.

The table lists this clonotype with a few counts. The chain joins TRBV12-3 or TRBV12-4 to TRBJ2-2; the D is unclear. The V and J ends lost 1 base and 2 bases respectively, with 8 bases between them. The CDR3 covers 15 residues. This chain's CDR3 is CASSLVRANTGELFF. CDR3 DNA sequence: TGTGCCAGCAGTTTAGTGAGAGCCAACACCGGGGAGCTGTTTTTT.

CDR3 in amino acids: CASSQDHGSTYEQYF. In DNA, the CDR3 is TGTGCCAGCAGCCAAGATCACGGGAGTACGTACGAGCAGTACTTC. The chain links TRBV14 to TRBJ2-7, with a possible D match to TRBD2 (6 bases). V lost 0 bases and J 4 bases, leaving 13 bases between the germline ends. In germline, CDR1 is SGHDN, CDR2 FVKESK. The CDR3 consists of 15 residues.

This chain uses TRBV7-6 with TRBJ2-1; D call uncertain. Trimming left V 6 bases short and J 6 bases short, with 9 bases between. Germline CDR1 SGHVS, CDR2 FNYEAQ. This CDR3 is 12 amino acids long. CDR3: CASSPYGNEQFF. CDR3 in DNA: TGTGCCAGCAGTCCTTACGGCAATGAGCAGTTCTTC. Variable domain in full (rest from reference TRBV7-6 and TRBJ2-1): GAGVSQSPRYKVTKRGQDVALRCDPISGHVSLYWYRQALGQGPEFLTYFNYEAQQDKSGLPNDRFSAERPEGSISTLTIQRTEQRDSAMYRCASSPYGNEQFFGPGTRLTVL.

The chain recombines TRBV6-5 with TRBJ2-7; D not certain. The CDR3 extends over 15 amino acids. V was pared by 2 bases and J by 6 bases, with 17 bases between. Germline V gene data show CDR1 as MNHEY and CDR2 as SVGAGI. In DNA form, the CDR3 reads TGTGCCAGCAGTTACACAATGCCTGGGTGGGGCGAGCAGTACTTC. It translates to CASSYTMPGWGEQYF.

This clonotype occurred many times. This chain uses TRBV6-2 or TRBV6-3 with TRBJ2-1; 12 nucleotides align to TRBD2. This CDR3 contains 15 residues. Trimming took 2 bases from V and 6 from J; bases not matched to a gene: 2. Germline assignment: CDR1 MNHEY and CDR2 SVGEGT. CDR3 region: CASSYLAGGFNEQFF. The CDR3 bases are TGTGCCAGCAGTTACCTAGCGGGAGGGTTCAATGAGCAGTTCTTC.

This clonotype was detected a few times. The CDR3 nucleotides are TGTGCCAGCAGTTTGTGGGGAGGGGCCACAGATACGCAGTATTTT. This translates into CASSLWGGATDTQYF. This chain uses TRBV27 with TRBJ2-3, with 7 bases lining up with TRBD2. CDR1 and CDR2 from the germline V gene are MNHEY and SMNVEV (reference sequence). CDR3 length: 15 amino acids. V was clipped by 3 bases and J by 2 bases; unmatched bases: 5.

This clonotype was found many times. The chain recombines TRBV12-3 or TRBV12-4 with TRBJ2-7; D is uncertain. The CDR3 has 12 residues. The ends were cut back, 2 bases at V and 6 bases at J, with 8 bases in the middle. In DNA form, the CDR3 reads TGTGCCAGCAGTTTAACAGTTTCCGAGCAGTACTTC. As protein: CASSLTVSEQYF.

The chain combines TRBV10-3 with TRBJ2-7; a possible D gene is TRBD2 (6 bases). This CDR3 has 15 amino acids. V lost 0 bases and J 0 bases, leaving 9 bases between the germline ends. CDR1 ENHRY and CDR2 SYGVKD come from the germline V gene. This CDR3 is CAISESGGSSYEQYF. For the CDR3, the DNA is TGTGCCATCAGTGAGTCTGGGGGGAGCTCCTACGAGCAGTACTTC.

This clonotype was picked up a small number of times. The chain combines TRBV7-6 with TRBJ2-7, with TRBD2 identical over 9 bases. This CDR3 has 17 amino acids. CDR1 and CDR2 (germline): SGHVS, FNYEAQ. The V and J ends lost 6 bases and 3 bases, in that order; junction bases with no gene match: 15. CDR3 nucleotides: TGTGCCAGCAGTTTAAAGGCGGGAGGGATGATGGACTACGAGCAGTACTTC. Its translation is CASSLKAGGMMDYEQYF.